This T cell receptor beta chain was sequenced in a study of T cell changes during pregnancy in multiple sclerosis. This CDR3 has 17 residues. Trimming pared 2 bases from V and 2 bases from J, leaving 17 bases between. Germline V gene sequence: CDR1 MDHEN, CDR2 SYDVKM. The repertoire was sequenced with immunoSEQ multiplex PCR; TCRdb's copy has only in-frame clones and lacks some. The repertoire holds 15,000 or so clones, with just over 85% as singletons. This TCR was recovered from a female donor with multiple sclerosis, enrolled in a pregnancy study. The source material was CD8+ T cells from peripheral blood mononuclear cells, sampled in the first trimester of pregnancy. The genes are TRBV28 and TRBJ2-3, with D perhaps TRBD1 (6 bases). Here the CDR3 reads CASSLRFRGSNTDTQYF. As DNA, the CDR3 is TGTGCCAGCAGTTTACGTTTCAGGGGATCCAACACAGATACGCAGTATTTT.